This TCR beta chain was obtained from a study of cytomegalovirus exposure and HLA in healthy donors. Study information: It was reported in a later analysis that the roughly 120 validation repertoires used the same platform as the roughly 700 first-cohort repertoires. Study outcomes and limitations: A few chains linked to CMV were shown in vitro to be specific for CMV antigens. There were fewer than 200 TCR beta chains listed as cytomegalovirus-associated.

The CDR3 covers 14 residues. V was clipped by 5 bases and J by 8 bases, with 16 bases between them. Germline CDR1 is LNHDA and CDR2 is SQIVND (reference sequence). Repertoires were generated with immunoSEQ multiplex PCR, while TCRdb's copy carries only in-frame clones and drops some. The sample holds about 180,000 clones, around nine tenths seen once. As concerns this clone: Its specificity is unknown.

This chain links TRBV19 with TRBJ2-1; a weak D match, TRBD1 (6 bases). Material for sequencing was PBMCs. This clonotype originated in a woman in her thirties in good health and CMV-seronegative. This chain's CDR3 is CASSRKGEIDEQFF. CDR3 coding DNA: TGTGCCAGTAGTCGAAAGGGGGAAATCGATGAGCAGTTCTTC.